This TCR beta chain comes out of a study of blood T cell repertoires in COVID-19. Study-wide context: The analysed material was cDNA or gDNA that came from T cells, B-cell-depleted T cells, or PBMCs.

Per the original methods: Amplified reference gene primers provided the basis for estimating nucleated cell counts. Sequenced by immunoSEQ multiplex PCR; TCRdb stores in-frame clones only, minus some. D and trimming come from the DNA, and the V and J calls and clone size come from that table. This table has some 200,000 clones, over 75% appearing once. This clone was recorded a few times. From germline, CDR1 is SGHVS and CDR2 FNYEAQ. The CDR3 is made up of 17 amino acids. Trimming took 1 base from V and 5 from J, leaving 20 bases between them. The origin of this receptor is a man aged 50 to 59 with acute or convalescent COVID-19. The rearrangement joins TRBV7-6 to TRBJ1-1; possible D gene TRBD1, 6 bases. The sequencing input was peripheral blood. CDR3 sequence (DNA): TGTGCCAGCAGCTTAGTTGGCGCAGGGGAAGTAAAAACTGAAGCTTTCTTT. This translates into CASSLVGAGEVKTEAFF. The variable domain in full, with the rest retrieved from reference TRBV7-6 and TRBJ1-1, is GAGVSQSPRYKVTKRGQDVALRCDPISGHVSLYWYRQALGQGPEFLTYFNYEAQQDKSGLPNDRFSAERPEGSISTLTIQRTEQRDSAMYRCASSLVGAGEVKTEAFFGQGTRLTVV.